The rows below give T cell receptor beta chains drawn from one sample of a study of OX40 agonist ivuxolimab in advanced cancers. Some clones are missing from TCRdb's copy, which holds only in-frame ones; the method was immunoSEQ multiplex PCR. The sample lists about 17,000 clones, 75% to 90% occurring once. The source material was CD4+ or CD8+ T cells sorted from blood, sampled in a trial of the OX40 agonist ivuxolimab. These receptor sequences come from an adult with an advanced solid tumor such as melanoma, head and neck, liver or kidney cancer. CDR3s include the opening cysteine and the closing phenylalanine or tryptophan. A D gene is named only where the DNA matches it firmly. The size field is filled for only some rows; it gives once, few, many or a size class.

TRBJ2-7 | . | TRBV4-1 | medium-sized | CASSQDSGKNLYEQYF | TGCGCCAGCAGCCAAGATTCAGGAAAGAACCTCTACGAGCAGTACTTC
TRBJ2-7 | TRBD1 | TRBV11-2 | . | CASSLVGGTGTSDYEQYF | TGTGCCAGCAGCTTAGTAGGGGGCACAGGGACGAGCGACTACGAGCAGTACTTC
TRBJ1-5 | . | TRBV6-1 | . | CASRGSDSNQPQHF | TGTGCCAGCAGAGGCAGTGATAGCAATCAGCCCCAGCATTTT
TRBJ2-7 | . | TRBV12-5 | . | CASAPDSWKGEQYF | TGTGCTAGTGCCCCGGACTCATGGAAAGGCGAGCAGTACTTC
TRBJ2-3 | . | TRBV28 | . | CASSLPGSRQYF | TGTGCCAGCAGCCTCCCGGGCAGCCGGCAGTATTTT
TRBJ2-3 | . | TRBV27 | . | CASSLEGVSTDTQYF | TGTGCCAGCAGTTTAGAGGGCGTAAGCACAGATACGCAGTATTTT
TRBJ1-6 | . | TRBV15 | . | CATSRGGVIESPLHF | TGTGCCACCAGCAGAGGTGGGGTAATAGAATCACCCCTCCACTTT
TRBJ1-5 | . | TRBV4-2 | once | CASSQDFGGSNQPQHF | TGTGCCAGCAGCCAAGATTTTGGAGGGAGCAATCAGCCCCAGCATTTT
TRBJ2-1 | TRBD2 | TRBV29-1 | . | CSVELGSGVDNEQFF | TGCAGCGTTGAATTGGGTAGCGGGGTAGACAATGAGCAGTTCTTC
TRBJ1-1 | . | TRBV6-1 | . | CASSEGVGIPTEAFF | TGTGCCAGCAGTGAAGGGGTAGGGATACCGACTGAAGCTTTCTTT
TRBJ2-5 | . | TRBV2 | . | CASRLQETQYF | TGTGCCAGCAGACTCCAAGAGACCCAGTACTTC
TRBJ1-6 | TRBD1 | TRBV5-8 | once | CASSQRTGGSPLHF | TGTGCCAGCAGCCAGAGGACAGGGGGCTCACCCCTCCACTTT
TRBJ2-7 | TRBD2 | TRBV10-3 | . | CAISEALAGENSYEQYF | TGTGCCATCAGTGAAGCACTAGCGGGAGAGAACTCCTACGAGCAGTACTTC
TRBJ2-1 | TRBD1 | TRBV25-1 | once | CASSEPTGGARYNEQFF | TGTGCCAGCAGTGAGCCGACAGGGGGCGCCCGGTACAATGAGCAGTTCTTC
TRBJ2-7 | TRBD2 | TRBV7-2 | . | CASGARGGMNEQYF | TGTGCCAGCGGTGCTCGGGGGGGCATGAACGAGCAGTACTTC
TRBJ1-4 | . | TRBV2 | . | CASSDSGIDEKLFF | TGTGCCAGCAGTGATTCGGGGATCGATGAAAAACTGTTTTTT
TRBJ2-3 | . | TRBV19 | . | CASSIGTAHTDTQYF | TGTGCCAGTAGTATAGGGACAGCTCACACAGATACGCAGTATTTT
TRBJ2-7 | TRBD1 | TRBV7-9 | . | CASSFVTGSGEQYF | TGTGCCAGCAGTTTCGTGACAGGGTCCGGCGAGCAGTACTTC
TRBJ2-7 | TRBD1 | TRBV5-5 | . | CASSSAPGQGIYEQYF | TGTGCCAGCAGCTCAGCCCCGGGACAGGGTATCTACGAGCAGTACTTC
TRBJ1-2 | . | TRBV2 | . | CASSEEGDGYTF | TGTGCCAGCAGTGAGGAAGGGGATGGCTACACCTTC
TRBJ1-1 | . | TRBV4-3 | few | CASSQRGAPTEAFF | TGCGCCAGCAGCCAGCGGGGGGCGCCTACTGAAGCTTTCTTT
TRBJ2-3 | . | TRBV7-3 | medium-sized | CASSSYPDSTDTQYF | TGTGCCAGCAGCTCGTATCCGGACAGCACAGATACGCAGTATTTT
TRBJ2-5 | . | TRBV5-1 | few | CASSLTQGLMETQYF | TGCGCCAGCAGCCTAACACAAGGACTAATGGAGACCCAGTACTTC
TRBJ1-5 | . | TRBV19 | . | CASSPRDQPQHF | TGTGCCAGTAGTCCCCGTGATCAGCCCCAGCATTTT
TRBJ2-7 | . | TRBV28 | . | CASSRAGSLGEQYF | TGTGCCAGCAGCCGCGCCGGGAGCCTTGGCGAGCAGTACTTC
TRBJ1-1 | . | TRBV6-6 | . | CASRQFALPNTEAFF | TGTGCCAGCAGACAATTTGCCCTACCGAACACTGAAGCTTTCTTT
TRBJ2-1 | . | TRBV29-1 | once | CSAPRGSYNEQFF | TGCAGCGCCCCCCGCGGTTCCTACAATGAGCAGTTCTTC